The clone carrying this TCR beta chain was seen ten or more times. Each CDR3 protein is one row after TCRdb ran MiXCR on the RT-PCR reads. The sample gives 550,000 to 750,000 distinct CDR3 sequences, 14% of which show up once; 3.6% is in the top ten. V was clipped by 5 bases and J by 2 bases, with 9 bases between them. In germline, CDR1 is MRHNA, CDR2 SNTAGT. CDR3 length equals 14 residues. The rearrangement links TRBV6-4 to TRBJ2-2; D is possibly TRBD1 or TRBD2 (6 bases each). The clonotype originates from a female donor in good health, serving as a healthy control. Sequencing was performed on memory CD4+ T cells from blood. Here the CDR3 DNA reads TGTGCCAGCAGTCCGGGGGCCAACACCGGGGAGCTGTTTTTT. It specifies CASSPGANTGELFF.